Here is one TCR beta chain with its context. Sequencing used immunoSEQ multiplex PCR; TCRdb keeps in-frame clones, though not all of them. The sample consists of about 490,000 clones, more than 75% of them appearing once. The data derive from a study of shared clonotypes between healthy human individuals. CDR3 length equals 12 residues. After removal of 4 bases from V and 7 bases from J, the junction contained 4 bases not matched to a gene. Looked up from germline, CDR1 is SGHRS and CDR2 is YFSETQ. The chain combines TRBV5-1 with TRBJ2-5, with 7 bases matching TRBD1. This clonotype was obtained from a woman aged 40 to 50 in good health. Some clones in this sample may be carry-over from other donors' samples. Material for sequencing was PBMCs. The CDR3 reads CASSLNRGTQYF. CDR3 sequence (DNA): TGCGCCAGCAGCCTAAACAGGGGGACCCAGTACTTC.